Listed below are T cell receptor beta chains from one sample, sequenced in a study of T cell responses to AZD1222 COVID-19 vaccine. Only in-frame clones appear in the TCRdb table, and some are missing; sequencing was by immunoSEQ multiplex PCR. The table shows some 140,000 clones, with more than 90% occurring only once. The sample in question was peripheral blood, obtained on day 0 of AZD1222 vaccination. The receptors were sampled from an adult in good health. The CDR3 runs from the conserved cysteine through the conserved F or W. D genes are given only for firm matches. The size field is filled for only some rows; it gives once, few, many or a size class.

v_gene: TRBV7-2
j_gene: TRBJ2-3
abundance: once
d_gene: .
CDR3aa: CASSWGIKADTQYF
CDR3nt: TGTGCCAGCAGCTGGGGGATTAAGGCAGATACGCAGTATTTT

v_gene: TRBV5-5
j_gene: TRBJ2-1
abundance: few
d_gene: TRBD2
CDR3aa: CASSLEIAGGRNEQFF
CDR3nt: TGTGCCAGCAGCTTGGAAATAGCGGGAGGCCGCAATGAGCAGTTCTTC

v_gene: TRBV19
j_gene: TRBJ2-3
abundance: .
d_gene: TRBD2
CDR3aa: CASSIGLAGVWQYF
CDR3nt: TGTGCCAGTAGTATAGGACTAGCGGGAGTATGGCAGTATTTT

v_gene: TRBV19
j_gene: TRBJ1-6
abundance: .
d_gene: .
CDR3aa: CATSDSYNSPLHF
CDR3nt: TGTGCCACCTCGGACTCCTATAATTCACCCCTCCACTTT

v_gene: TRBV6-6
j_gene: TRBJ1-5
abundance: .
d_gene: .
CDR3aa: CASSYRGGRQPQHF
CDR3nt: TGTGCCAGCAGTTACCGGGGGGGCCGGCAGCCCCAGCATTTT

v_gene: TRBV5-5
j_gene: TRBJ1-1
abundance: .
d_gene: .
CDR3aa: CASTGMGTEAFF
CDR3nt: TGTGCCAGCACCGGCATGGGCACTGAAGCTTTCTTT

v_gene: TRBV3-1/TRBV3-2
j_gene: TRBJ1-1
abundance: .
d_gene: TRBD1
CDR3aa: CASSSGGTAIGAFF
CDR3nt: TGTGCCAGCAGCAGCGGGGGGACAGCCATAGGAGCTTTCTTT

v_gene: TRBV27
j_gene: TRBJ2-7
abundance: .
d_gene: .
CDR3aa: CASSLYPGPYEQYF
CDR3nt: TGTGCCAGCAGTTTATATCCAGGGCCCTACGAGCAGTACTTC

v_gene: TRBV19
j_gene: TRBJ2-3
abundance: .
d_gene: TRBD2
CDR3aa: CASSIVLAGALRVGTDTQYF
CDR3nt: TGTGCCAGTAGTATAGTACTAGCGGGAGCCCTCCGAGTTGGGACAGATACGCAGTATTTT

v_gene: TRBV11-3
j_gene: TRBJ2-5
abundance: .
d_gene: .
CDR3aa: CASSLWSAGAKETQYF
CDR3nt: TGTGCCAGCAGCTTATGGTCTGCAGGGGCGAAAGAGACCCAGTACTTC

v_gene: TRBV27
j_gene: TRBJ1-2
abundance: .
d_gene: .
CDR3aa: CASSLYGAQGYTF
CDR3nt: TGTGCCAGCAGTTTGTATGGTGCCCAAGGCTACACCTTC

v_gene: TRBV5-1
j_gene: TRBJ2-7
abundance: .
d_gene: .
CDR3aa: CASSLAGGSSYEQYF
CDR3nt: TGCGCCAGCAGCTTGGCCGGAGGAAGCTCCTACGAGCAGTACTTC

v_gene: TRBV6-2/TRBV6-3
j_gene: TRBJ1-1
abundance: .
d_gene: .
CDR3aa: CASSYGQVNTEAFF
CDR3nt: TGTGCCAGCAGTTACGGGCAGGTTAACACTGAAGCTTTCTTT

v_gene: TRBV6-5
j_gene: TRBJ2-1
abundance: .
d_gene: TRBD2
CDR3aa: CASSSGGRLNEQFF
CDR3nt: TGTGCCAGCAGCAGCGGGGGAAGACTCAATGAGCAGTTCTTC

v_gene: TRBV27
j_gene: TRBJ1-6
abundance: .
d_gene: TRBD1
CDR3aa: CASSLVRGRSPLHF
CDR3nt: TGTGCCAGCAGTTTGGTCAGGGGGAGGTCACCCCTCCACTTT

v_gene: TRBV5-4
j_gene: TRBJ1-2
abundance: .
d_gene: .
CDR3aa: CASSSKQTEFYGYTF
CDR3nt: TGTGCCAGCAGCTCTAAGCAGACAGAATTCTATGGCTACACCTTC

v_gene: TRBV19
j_gene: TRBJ1-5
abundance: .
d_gene: .
CDR3aa: CASSSRRDVPNQPQHF
CDR3nt: TGTGCCAGTAGTAGCAGACGGGACGTGCCCAATCAGCCCCAGCATTTT

v_gene: TRBV18
j_gene: TRBJ1-1
abundance: .
d_gene: .
CDR3aa: CASSPPIQLMNTEAFF
CDR3nt: TGTGCCAGCTCACCACCGATACAGCTCATGAACACTGAAGCTTTCTTT

v_gene: TRBV30
j_gene: TRBJ1-5
abundance: medium-sized
d_gene: .
CDR3aa: CAWSPGDGYQPQHF
CDR3nt: TGTGCCTGGAGTCCCGGGGACGGGTATCAGCCCCAGCATTTT

v_gene: TRBV6-5
j_gene: TRBJ1-5
abundance: .
d_gene: .
CDR3aa: CASTRDVGGQPQHF
CDR3nt: TGTGCCAGCACCAGGGACGTCGGCGGTCAGCCCCAGCATTTT

v_gene: TRBV3-1/TRBV3-2
j_gene: TRBJ1-5
abundance: .
d_gene: .
CDR3aa: CASSQADQPQHF
CDR3nt: TGTGCCAGCAGCCAAGCGGATCAGCCCCAGCATTTT

v_gene: TRBV5-1
j_gene: TRBJ2-1
abundance: .
d_gene: .
CDR3aa: CASSWLLTRGEQFF
CDR3nt: TGCGCCAGCAGCTGGTTGCTAACGAGGGGAGAGCAGTTCTTC